This T cell receptor (beta chain) was sequenced during a study of blood T cells in healthy people across ages. Each sample provided at least 5.5 micrograms of extracted total RNA. About this clonotype itself: The junction and the germline gene differ at one end; a read error may be behind it.

Combining a sample-barcoded 5' primer with a J-beta primer mix, a second PCR ran for roughly 7 to 12 cycles. The template-switch adaptor was a 5' adaptor with 12 random nucleotides. It tagged each cDNA molecule. Each sample yielded at least 2.5 million CDR3-containing paired-end reads. TCRdb used MiXCR to reprocess the 5' RACE reads, holding one entry per CDR3 protein. Among 600,000 to 850,000 distinct CDR3 sequences listed, 43% were seen once. The CDR3 sequence is 11 residues long. Looked up from germline, CDR1 is DFQATT and CDR2 is SNEGSKA (reference sequence). The sequence derives from an older woman in good health. The rearrangement links TRBV20-1 to TRBJ2-3; D is unresolved. The specimen sequenced was blood. The CDR3 reads CSARAGDTRYF. In nucleotides, the CDR3 is TGCAGTGCTAGAGCTGGAGATACGCGGTATTTT.